The 16 T cell receptor beta chains below all came from one sample that was sequenced in a study of blood T cells in healthy people across ages. Next came a second PCR, run for about 6 to 11 cycles, which used a sample-barcoded 5' primer along with a J-beta primer mix. TCRdb re-called the 5' RACE reads through MiXCR, storing one row per CDR3 protein. Here the sample spans 850,000 to 1,300,000 distinct CDR3 sequences, 40% to 55% being singletons. Sequences were obtained from blood. These receptors came from a woman aged 55-75 years in good health.

This clonotype came up a few times. This chain joins TRBV20-1 and TRBJ2-1, with D possibly being TRBD1 or TRBD2 (5 bases each). Germline values: CDR1 DFQATT, CDR2 SNEGSKA (reference sequence). CDR3 length: 16 residues. V lost 5 bases to trimming and J lost 3 bases, with 20 bases between them. This CDR3 reads CSAEPGTPEFYNEQFF. As DNA, the CDR3 is TGCAGTGCTGAACCCGGGACCCCAGAGTTCTACAATGAGCAGTTCTTC.

This clonotype has just a few counts. This chain joins TRBV6-2 or TRBV6-3 and TRBJ1-5; the D gene is possibly TRBD1 (5 bases). This CDR3 is built from 17 residues. Trimming stripped 4 bases from V and 0 bases from J, with 16 bases between. Per germline, CDR1 MNHEY and CDR2 SVGEGT. The CDR3 sequence is CASSLGQGAHSNQPQHF. DNA for the CDR3: TGTGCCAGCAGTTTGGGGCAGGGAGCGCATAGCAATCAGCCCCAGCATTTT.

The rearrangement uses TRBV6-1 and TRBJ2-1; D is tentatively TRBD1 or TRBD2 (6 bases each). The ends were cut back, 7 bases at V and 10 bases at J, with 20 bases in the middle. Germline-derived CDR1 and CDR2 are MNHNS and SASEGT. The CDR3 spans 14 residues. This chain's CDR3 is CASTREGGIGEQFF. As DNA, the CDR3 is TGTGCCAGCACCCGAGAGGGGGGAATAGGGGAGCAGTTCTTC.

The chain links TRBV5-1 to TRBJ2-1; no definite D call. CDR1 is SGHRS, CDR2 YFSETQ, per germline. V shed 4 bases and J shed 6 bases, with 17 bases lying between them. This CDR3 has 15 amino acids. The CDR3 here is CASSPDPTTFNEQFF. As DNA, the CDR3 is TGCGCCAGCAGCCCAGACCCCACGACCTTCAATGAGCAGTTCTTC.

In its sample, this clonotype was seen many times. The chain uses TRBV7-2 and TRBJ2-7; D not certain. The CDR3 runs to 16 residues. Trimming took 1 base from V and 2 from J, leaving 15 bases between them. Germline V gene sequence: CDR1 SGHTA, CDR2 FQGNSA. The CDR3: CASSLVPVGLAYEQYF. The CDR3 DNA reads TGTGCCAGCAGCTTAGTTCCGGTGGGCCTCGCCTACGAGCAGTACTTC.

This chain uses TRBV10-2 with TRBJ2-1; no clear D gene. The V end was cut by 3 bases, the J end by 4 bases, with 7 bases between. The CDR3 extends over 13 amino acids. Looked up from germline, CDR1 is WSHSY and CDR2 is SAAADI. CDR3 region: CASSDSIYNEQFF. DNA for the CDR3: TGCGCCAGCAGTGATTCCATATACAATGAGCAGTTCTTC.

This chain joins TRBV5-1 and TRBJ1-5; the D is unclear. V lost 1 base to trimming and J lost 0 bases, with 11 bases between them. Looked up from germline, CDR1 is SGHRS and CDR2 is YFSETQ. The CDR3 runs to 16 residues. CDR3 protein: CASSLSGWDSNQPQHF. CDR3 nucleotide sequence: TGCGCCAGCAGCTTGAGTGGTTGGGATAGCAATCAGCCCCAGCATTTT.

The chain links TRBV6-5 to TRBJ2-2; no reliable D call. CDR3 length: 19 amino acids. Looked up from germline, CDR1 is MNHEY and CDR2 is SVGAGI. The V end lost 0 bases, the J end lost 0 bases, and 17 bases lay between the germline ends. CDR3 in amino acids: CASSYSIDPSVTNTGELFF. The CDR3 DNA reads as TGTGCCAGCAGTTACTCGATCGACCCAAGCGTTACGAACACCGGGGAGCTGTTTTTT.

This clonotype was seen a single time. The gene calls are TRBV20-1 and TRBJ2-3, with a weak D call TRBD1 (6 bases). Trimming stripped 5 bases from V and 5 bases from J, with 8 bases between. This CDR3 contains 11 residues. The germline gives CDR1 DFQATT, CDR2 SNEGSKA (reference sequence). CDR3 sequence (DNA): TGCAGTGCTGTGACAGGAGATACGCAGTATTTT. Translated: CSAVTGDTQYF.

The chain combines TRBV12-3 or TRBV12-4 with TRBJ1-5; D gene ambiguous. The length of the CDR3 is 12 residues. The V gene lost 1 base and the J gene lost 11 bases, with 9 bases spanning the gap. The CDR3 protein is CASSLGQRAQHF. The CDR3 nucleotides are TGTGCCAGCAGTTTAGGGCAAAGGGCCCAGCATTTT.

This chain uses TRBV7-9 with TRBJ1-5; D remains ambiguous. The V end lost 3 bases, the J end lost 11 bases, and 11 bases lay between the germline ends. The CDR3 has 12 residues. Per germline, CDR1 SEHNR and CDR2 FQNEAQ (reference sequence). The CDR3 region has the DNA TGTGCCAGCAGCTTCGCCTTGGAGGCCCAGCATTTT. Translated, it gives CASSFALEAQHF.

The chain is built from TRBV6-2 or TRBV6-3 and TRBJ2-7, with D maybe TRBD1 (6 bases). Germline V gene sequence: CDR1 MNHEY, CDR2 SVGEGT. The CDR3 contains 13 residues. Trimming removed 7 bases from V and 1 base from J, with 11 bases in between. The CDR3 nucleotides are TGTGCCAGCATGGGGACAACTTCCTACGAGCAGTACTTC. The encoded protein is CASMGTTSYEQYF.

This chain links TRBV6-5 with TRBJ2-1, with no clear D. CDR3 size: 16 residues. Germline assignment: CDR1 MNHEY and CDR2 SVGAGI. The V end lost 4 bases, the J end lost 3 bases, and 16 bases lay between the germline ends. In DNA, the CDR3 is TGTGCCAGCAGTTCGCCCAGGAGCCCCGGCTACAATGAGCAGTTCTTC. Its protein is CASSSPRSPGYNEQFF.

Only a few counts were recorded for this clonotype. The CDR3 reads CATSRDLSGREGNEQFF. The CDR3 DNA is TGTGCCACCAGCAGAGATCTGAGTGGGCGGGAGGGCAATGAGCAGTTCTTC. The V and J genes are TRBV15 and TRBJ2-1; TRBD2 matches at 9 bases. Germline values: CDR1 LNHNV, CDR2 YYDKDF (reference sequence). This CDR3 spans 17 amino acids. Trimming at V came to 0 bases and at J to 6 bases, leaving 9 bases not matched to a gene. Based on the CDR3 plus reference TRBV15 and TRBJ2-1, the full variable domain is DAMVIQNPRYQVTQFGKPVTLSCSQTLNHNVMYWYQQKSSQAPKLLFHYYDKDFNNEADTPDNFQSRRPNTSFCFLDIRSPGLGDTAMYLCATSRDLSGREGNEQFFGPGTRLTVL.

This clonotype was seen more than once but under ten times. The chain employs TRBV10-3 and TRBJ2-3; D might be TRBD1 or TRBD2, each matching 6 bases. V was pared by 5 bases and J by 1 base, with 13 bases between. The CDR3 is made up of 15 amino acids. From germline, CDR1 is ENHRY and CDR2 SYGVKD. Here the CDR3 reads CAISPPGAGTDTQYF. The CDR3 DNA sequence: TGTGCCATCAGTCCCCCGGGGGCCGGCACAGATACGCAGTATTTT.

The chain uses TRBV5-5 and TRBJ2-5; 8 positions match TRBD2. The J call is uncertain, as TRBJ2-7 better fits the DNA end. The germline gives CDR1 SGHKS, CDR2 YYEKEE (reference sequence). This CDR3 region has 14 residues. The CDR3 coding sequence is TGTGCCAGCAGAAGTGGAGCGGGAGTGGTCGAGCAGTACTTC. This encodes CASRSGAGVVEQYF.